Listed below are T cell receptor beta chains from one sample, sequenced in a study of blood T cell repertoires in COVID-19. The data were produced by immunoSEQ multiplex PCR, yet TCRdb's version contains in-frame clones alone and is incomplete. The table lists more than 150,000 clones, about 88% of them singletons, with approximately 15% in the top ten. Sequenced material: peripheral blood. These receptor sequences come from a man aged 25 to 40 with active or convalescent COVID-19. CDR3s include the opening cysteine and the closing phenylalanine or tryptophan. The order of the fields is clone size, V gene, J gene, D gene, CDR3 protein, CDR3 DNA. D genes are given only for firm matches. A row's size may be missing; if present it is once, few, many or a size class.

.	TRBV6-4	TRBJ2-2	.	CASSVRHVPNTGELFF	TGTGCCAGCAGTGTGCGGCATGTACCGAACACCGGGGAGCTGTTTTTT
.	TRBV30	TRBJ1-5	.	CAWSVLRSHPRNQPQHF	TGTGCCTGGAGTGTACTTCGGTCCCACCCACGCAATCAGCCCCAGCATTTT
.	TRBV30	TRBJ1-2	TRBD1	CAWSVGTGSYGYTF	TGTGCCTGGAGCGTGGGGACAGGGAGCTATGGCTACACCTTC
few	TRBV27	TRBJ2-7	TRBD1	CASSLTGPSYEQYF	TGTGCCAGCAGTTTGACAGGGCCCTCCTACGAGCAGTACTTC
.	TRBV5-1	TRBJ2-5	.	CASSLVGDETQYF	TGCGCCAGCAGCTTGGTAGGGGATGAGACCCAGTACTTC
.	TRBV5-4	TRBJ1-1	.	CASSPAPQPANTEAFF	TGTGCCAGCAGCCCAGCCCCACAGCCGGCGAACACTGAAGCTTTCTTT
once	TRBV29-1	TRBJ2-1	.	CSVGGGASYNEQFF	TGCAGCGTTGGGGGTGGGGCGAGCTACAATGAGCAGTTCTTC
.	TRBV5-1	TRBJ1-1	TRBD1	CASSPGQGGLTTEAFF	TGCGCCAGCAGCCCTGGACAGGGTGGTTTAACCACTGAAGCTTTCTTT
.	TRBV4-2	TRBJ2-3	TRBD1	CASSQMTGDRGTDTQYF	TGTGCCAGCAGCCAAATGACGGGGGACAGGGGTACAGATACGCAGTATTTT
.	TRBV2	TRBJ2-7	.	CASSEARVRAYEQYF	TGTGCCAGCAGTGAAGCCAGAGTGAGGGCATACGAGCAGTACTTC
.	TRBV6-2/TRBV6-3	TRBJ1-1	.	CASSLGQNTEAFF	TGTGCCAGCAGTCTGGGACAGAACACTGAAGCTTTCTTT
.	TRBV18	TRBJ1-3	.	CASSPDEDSGNTIYF	TGTGCCAGCTCCCCAGACGAGGACTCTGGAAACACCATATATTTT
.	TRBV19	TRBJ2-2	.	CASSIDRGTGELFF	TGTGCCAGTAGTATAGACAGGGGAACCGGGGAGCTGTTTTTT